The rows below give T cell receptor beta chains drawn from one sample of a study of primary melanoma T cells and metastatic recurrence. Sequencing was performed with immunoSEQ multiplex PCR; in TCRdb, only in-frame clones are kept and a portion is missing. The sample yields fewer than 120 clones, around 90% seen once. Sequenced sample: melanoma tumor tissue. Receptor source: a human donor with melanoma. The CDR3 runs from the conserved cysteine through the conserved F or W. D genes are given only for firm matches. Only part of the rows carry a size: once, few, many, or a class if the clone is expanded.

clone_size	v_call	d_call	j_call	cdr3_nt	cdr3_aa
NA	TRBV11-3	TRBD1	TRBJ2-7	TGTGCCAGCAGCTGGGGGACAGGGGGCCGGGACGAGCAGTACTTC	CASSWGTGGRDEQYF
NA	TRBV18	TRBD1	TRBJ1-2	TGTGCCAGCTCACCGGGACAGCCTCTTATGACGGAGACCTTC	CASSPGQPLMTETF
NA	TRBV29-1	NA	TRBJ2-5	TGCAGCGTTAAATCCCCAGGGAGCCGAGAGACCCAGTACTTC	CSVKSPGSRETQYF
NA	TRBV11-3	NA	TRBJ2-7	TGTGCCAGCAGCTTATCAGCGGGTGCTCCGATTGTCGAGCAGTACTTC	CASSLSAGAPIVEQYF
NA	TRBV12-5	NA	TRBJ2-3	TGTGCCAGTAGTTTAGGCGGTACTAGCACAGATACGCAGTATTTT	CASSLGGTSTDTQYF
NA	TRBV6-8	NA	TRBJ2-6	TGTGCCAGCAGTTACCGGACACAGGGGGGGCCCCTCTCTGGGGCCAACGTCCTGACTTTC	CASSYRTQGGPLSGANVLTF
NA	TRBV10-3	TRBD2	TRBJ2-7	TGTGCCATCAGTGAGCCCCGGACTAGCGAATACGAGCAGTACTTC	CAISEPRTSEYEQYF
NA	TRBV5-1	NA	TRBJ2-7	TGCGCCAGCAGCTTGTACAGGGCCAGCGGAGAGCAGTACTTC	CASSLYRASGEQYF
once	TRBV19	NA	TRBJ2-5	TGTGCCAGTAGTATGTTTCTGCAAGAGACCCAGTACTTC	CASSMFLQETQYF
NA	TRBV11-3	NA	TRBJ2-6	TGTGCCAGCGTCAGGAATCAATCCACACAAAGTCGGGCCAACGTCCTGACTTTC	CASVRNQSTQSRANVLTF
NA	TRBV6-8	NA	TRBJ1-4	TGTGCCAGCAGTTACGGGACCCATAAAGCATCGGAAAAACTGTTTTTT	CASSYGTHKASEKLFF
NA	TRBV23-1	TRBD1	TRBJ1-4	TGCGCCAGCAGGTTGAGGACAGGGGGACGAGATGAAAAACTGTTTTTT	CASRLRTGGRDEKLFF
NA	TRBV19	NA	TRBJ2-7	TGTGCCAGTAGTCCCGGAAGGGGAGCAGGTCTCTCCTACGAGCAGTACTTC	CASSPGRGAGLSYEQYF
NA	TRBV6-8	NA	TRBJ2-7	TGTGCCAGCAGATTCGGGGGACAGCCGGCCTACGAGCAGTACTTC	CASRFGGQPAYEQYF
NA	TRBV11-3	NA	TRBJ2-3	TGTGCCAGCAGCCCCCCCACCGTCACAGATACGCAGTATTTT	CASSPPTVTDTQYF
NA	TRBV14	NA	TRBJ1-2	TGTGCCAGCAGCCAAGGTGGGGCGAGTGGCTACACCTTC	CASSQGGASGYTF
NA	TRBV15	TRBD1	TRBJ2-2	TGTGCCACCAGCAGTTCTCTACTCCCCGGACAGGCAGCAGGCGTTACCGGGGAGCTGTTTTTT	CATSSSLLPGQAAGVTGELFF
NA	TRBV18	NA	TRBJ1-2	TGTGCCAGCTCAAGCGAAGGGTCGAATGGCTACACCTTC	CASSSEGSNGYTF
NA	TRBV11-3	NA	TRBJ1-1	TGTGCCAGCAGCTTAGATGTTTCGAACACTGAAGCTTTCTTT	CASSLDVSNTEAFF
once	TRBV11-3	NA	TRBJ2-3	TGTGCCAGCAGCATAACAGAGACTTCAGATACGCAGTATTTT	CASSITETSDTQYF
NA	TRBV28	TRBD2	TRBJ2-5	TGTGCCAGCAGTTTTGGGACTAGCGGAAGAGTAGGAGAGACCCAGTACTTC	CASSFGTSGRVGETQYF
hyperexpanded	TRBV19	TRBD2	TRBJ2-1	TGTGCCAGTAGTACCGCAATTTCAGGACTAGCGGGAGGAAGTGAGCAGTTCTTC	CASSTAISGLAGGSEQFF
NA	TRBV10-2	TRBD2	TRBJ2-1	TGCGCCAGCAGTCCTAGCGGGAGCGGCAATGAGCAGTTCTTC	CASSPSGSGNEQFF
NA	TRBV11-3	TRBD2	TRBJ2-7	TGTGCCAGCAGCTTAGGACCTGTTGGGACTAGCGGGCGCTCCTACGAGCAGTACTTC	CASSLGPVGTSGRSYEQYF
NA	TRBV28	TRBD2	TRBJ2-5	TGTGCCAGCAGTTTTGGGACTAGCGGGAGAGTAGGAGAGACCCAGTACTTC	CASSFGTSGRVGETQYF
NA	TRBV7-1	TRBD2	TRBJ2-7	TGTGCCAGCAGCTTAGGCTGGGCGGGAGTTGGCTACGAGCAGTACTTC	CASSLGWAGVGYEQYF
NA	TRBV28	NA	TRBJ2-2	TGTGCCAGTAGCCAGGGGACCGGGGAGCTGTTTTTT	CASSQGTGELFF
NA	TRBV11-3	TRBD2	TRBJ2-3	TGTGCCAGCAGCCCAAGCGGGAGGGGGGCAGATACGCAGTATTTT	CASSPSGRGADTQYF
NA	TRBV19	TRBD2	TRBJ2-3	TGTGCCAGTATTGGGAGGGCTAGCGGTCTCATAGATACGCAGTATTTT	CASIGRASGLIDTQYF
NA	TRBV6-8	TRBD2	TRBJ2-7	TGTGCCAGCACCAAGGGAGGGAGTTCCTACGAGCAGTACTTC	CASTKGGSSYEQYF
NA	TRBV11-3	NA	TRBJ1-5	TGTGCCAGCAGCCGGACAGCGGCTCATCAGCCCCAGCATTTT	CASSRTAAHQPQHF
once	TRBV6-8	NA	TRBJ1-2	TGTGTCAGCAGTTTTGACAGCAGGGGCCTCTACACCTTC	CVSSFDSRGLYTF
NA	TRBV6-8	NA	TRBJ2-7	TGTGCCAGCAGCCCTCTACTAGCAGAGTACGAGCAGTACTTC	CASSPLLAEYEQYF
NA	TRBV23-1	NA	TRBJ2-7	TGCGCCAGCAGCCAAACCCTGGGGCGGGAATTCGACGAGCAGTACTTC	CASSQTLGREFDEQYF
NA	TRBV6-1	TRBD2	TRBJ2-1	TGTGCCAGCAGTGAAGCGCTTCTCCTAGCGGGAGGCTACAATGAGCAGTTCTTC	CASSEALLLAGGYNEQFF
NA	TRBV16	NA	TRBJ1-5	TGTGCCAGCAGCCAATCGTCTAGGGGGAATCAGCCCCAGCATTTT	CASSQSSRGNQPQHF
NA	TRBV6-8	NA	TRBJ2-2	TGTGCCGGTGGGACTTCGAACACCGGGGAGCTGTTTTTT	CAGGTSNTGELFF
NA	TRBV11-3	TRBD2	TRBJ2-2	TGTGCTAGCAGCTCCCGACTAGCGGGAGGGCCCGGGGAGCTGTTTTTT	CASSSRLAGGPGELFF
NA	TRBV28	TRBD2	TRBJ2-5	TGTACCAGCAGTAAGGGGACTAGCGGGAGCAAGACCCAGTACTTC	CTSSKGTSGSKTQYF
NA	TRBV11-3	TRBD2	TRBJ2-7	TGTGCCAGCTCCCCGGCGGGCGGGAGGTACGAGCAGTACTTC	CASSPAGGRYEQYF
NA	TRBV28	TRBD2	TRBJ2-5	TGTGCCAGCAGTTTTGAGACTAGCGGGAAAGTAGGAGAGACCCAGTACTTC	CASSFETSGKVGETQYF
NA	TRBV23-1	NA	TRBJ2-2	TGCGCCAGCAGGCCGCAACCTGGGACGACCGGGGAGCTGTTTTTT	CASRPQPGTTGELFF
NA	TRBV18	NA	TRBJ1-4	TGTGCCAGCTCACCATCGAGCGGAGATGAAAAACTGTTTTTT	CASSPSSGDEKLFF
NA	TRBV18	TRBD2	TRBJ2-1	TGTGCCAGCTCACCATCGGCGGGTCTAGCGGTATACAATGAGCAGTTCTTC	CASSPSAGLAVYNEQFF
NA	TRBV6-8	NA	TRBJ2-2	TGTGCCAGCAGTTACTCGGTAGGGACCGGGGAGCTGTTTTTT	CASSYSVGTGELFF
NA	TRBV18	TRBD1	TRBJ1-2	TGTGCCAGCTCACCTATCCGGGACAGAACAAACTATGGCTACACCTTC	CASSPIRDRTNYGYTF
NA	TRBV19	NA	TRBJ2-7	TGTGCCAGTAGTATGCATGCACAGAGGGCTTACGAGCAGTACTTT	CASSMHAQRAYEQYF